These 22 T cell receptor beta chains share one sample of origin, sequenced in a study of T cell responses to AZD1222 COVID-19 vaccine. Profiling relied on immunoSEQ multiplex PCR, and the TCRdb table lists in-frame clones only, not all of them. The data hold about 120,000 clones, with about nine tenths observed a single time. Source: peripheral blood, taken 28 days after the second AZD1222 dose. Receptors originate from an adult who received the AZD1222 COVID-19 vaccine.

The chain has TRBV5-6 and TRBJ2-7, with 7 bases that match TRBD1. The germline gives CDR1 SGHDT, CDR2 YYEEEE. The CDR3 sequence is 17 residues long. After removal of 0 bases from V and 6 bases from J, the junction contained 15 bases not matched to a gene. The CDR3 loop is CASSLELIQGTPSEQYF. CDR3 nucleotide sequence: TGTGCCAGCAGCTTGGAACTAATACAGGGGACCCCCAGCGAGCAGTACTTC.

CDR3 sequence (DNA): TGTGCCAGCAGCGACTCTATCTATGGCTACACCTTC. It is translated as CASSDSIYGYTF. The genes are TRBV7-8 and TRBJ1-2; D remains ambiguous. Per germline, CDR1 SGHVS and CDR2 FQNEAQ. The CDR3 runs 12 residues. V was trimmed by 5 bases and J by 4 bases, leaving 8 bases between them.

The gene calls are TRBV19 and TRBJ2-7; D is unclear. The CDR3 runs 12 residues. Trimming pared 5 bases from V and 3 bases from J, leaving 8 bases between. Germline V CDR1 and CDR2: LNHDA, SQIVND (reference sequence). The CDR3 nucleotides are TGTGCCAGTAGTGGGCAGGACTACGAGCAGTACTTC. It translates to CASSGQDYEQYF.

The chain has TRBV18 and TRBJ2-2; D is uncertain. Germline assignment: CDR1 KGHSH and CDR2 LQKENI. Trimming shortened V by 0 bases and J by 2 bases, and 13 bases separated the two germline ends. CDR3 size: 17 residues. CDR3 nucleotide sequence: TGTGCCAGCTCACCACCAGGTACAACTACAAACACCGGGGAGCTGTTTTTT. This encodes CASSPPGTTTNTGELFF. Drawing the rest from reference TRBV18 and TRBJ2-2, the complete variable domain is NAGVMQNPRHLVRRRGQEARLRCSPMKGHSHVYWYRQLPEEGLKFMVYLQKENIIDESGMPKERFSAEFPKEGPSILRIQQVVRGDSAAYFCASSPPGTTTNTGELFFGEGSRLTVL.

The chain links TRBV5-1 to TRBJ1-5; TRBD1 matches at 9 bases. CDR1 is SGHRS, CDR2 YFSETQ, per germline. CDR3 size: 16 residues. The V segment lost 0 bases and the J segment 4 bases; nucleotides outside the gene matches: 5. The CDR3: CASSLGQGGTNQPQHF. DNA of the CDR3: TGCGCCAGCAGCTTGGGACAGGGGGGTACTAATCAGCCCCAGCATTTT.

This clone was seen only once. The chain links TRBV3-1 (or the pseudogene TRBV3-2) to TRBJ1-2; the D gene is possibly TRBD1 (5 bases). The CDR3 covers 14 residues. Germline loops: CDR1 LGHDT, CDR2 YNNKEL (reference sequence). With 1 base removed from V and 3 bases from J, the gap between germline ends came to 9 bases. The CDR3: CASSQGRGHYGYTF. In DNA form, the CDR3 reads TGTGCCAGCAGCCAAGGGCGGGGCCACTATGGCTACACCTTC.

The chain is built from TRBV18 and TRBJ1-1; D not resolved. In germline, CDR1 is KGHSH, CDR2 LQKENI. V was trimmed by 4 bases and J by 1 base, leaving 7 bases between them. This CDR3 is 13 amino acids long. CDR3 protein: CASSLHPNTEAFF. CDR3 nucleotides: TGTGCCAGCTCACTGCACCCGAACACTGAAGCTTTCTTT.

J is TRBJ2-7 and V is TRBV7-3, with D possibly matching TRBD1 (6 bases). The germline CDR1 and CDR2 sequences are SGHTA and FQGTGA. V was cut by 4 bases and J by 6 bases, with 13 bases left in between. CDR3 length: 13 residues. The DNA for the CDR3 is TGTGCCAGCAGCTCCGGGACACTCGGCGAGCAGTACTTC. Amino acid sequence: CASSSGTLGEQYF.

For the CDR3, the DNA is TGTGCCAGCAGCCCCTCCTCCGGGGGAGGCTACACCTTC. Amino acid sequence: CASSPSSGGGYTF. The chain links TRBV27 to TRBJ1-2; D may be TRBD1 (5 bases). V was cut by 6 bases and J by 8 bases, with 16 bases left in between. The CDR3 spans 13 residues. Germline CDR1 is MNHEY and CDR2 is SMNVEV (reference sequence).

The genes are TRBV2 and TRBJ1-1, with D possibly being TRBD1 (6 bases). CDR1 is SNHLY and CDR2 is FYNNEI in the germline V gene. There are 13 residues in the CDR3. V dropped 6 bases and J dropped 6 bases, with 14 bases sitting between them. The DNA for the CDR3 is TGTGCCAGCAGACTTACAGGGAGCGCTGAAGCTTTCTTT. Translating gives CASRLTGSAEAFF.

DNA of the CDR3: TGTGCCAGCAGTAGCCGGGACCGTTCCTACGAGCAGTACTTC. Protein: CASSSRDRSYEQYF. This chain joins TRBV6-5 and TRBJ2-7, with D perhaps TRBD1 or TRBD2 (5 bases each). Trimming pared 5 bases from V and 1 base from J, leaving 12 bases between. The germline gives CDR1 MNHEY, CDR2 SVGAGI. This CDR3 is 14 amino acids long.

This clone showed up just once. This rearrangement joins TRBV12-3 or TRBV12-4 to TRBJ2-7; perhaps TRBD1 as D (6 bases). This CDR3 comprises 13 residues. Trimming pared 8 bases from V and 7 bases from J, leaving 18 bases between. CDR3 coding DNA: TGTGCCAGCCGTACCACAGGGTTTGGGGAGCAGTACTTC. Its translation: CASRTTGFGEQYF.

This clone showed up just once. The chain employs TRBV11-3 and TRBJ1-1; D ambiguous. The V end was cut by 5 bases, the J end by 6 bases, with 16 bases between. In germline, CDR1 is SGHNT, CDR2 YENEEA. The CDR3 contains 14 residues. The CDR3 DNA sequence: TGTGCCAGCAGCCCTGAATCGGGTTCGGCTGAAGCTTTCTTT. Its protein product is CASSPESGSAEAFF. Combining the CDR3 with reference TRBV11-3 and TRBJ1-1 gives the whole variable domain EAGVVQSPRYKIIEKKQPVAFWCNPISGHNTLYWYLQNLGQGPELLIRYENEEAVDDSQLPKDRFSAERLKGVDSTLKIQPAELGDSAVYLCASSPESGSAEAFFGQGTRLTVV.

This sequence joins TRBV19 and TRBJ2-5; possibly TRBD2 for D (6 bases). The CDR3 sequence is 15 residues long. V shed 5 bases and J shed 4 bases, with 17 bases lying between them. Germline CDR1 reads LNHDA; CDR2 reads SQIVND (reference sequence). CDR3 region: CASSSTYGGRETQYF. CDR3 DNA: TGTGCCAGTAGTTCCACCTACGGGGGTCGAGAGACCCAGTACTTC.

This clone was detected a few times. The chain has TRBV28 and TRBJ2-7; D might be TRBD1 (5 bases). V lost 5 bases to trimming and J lost 3 bases, with 17 bases between them. Germline V gene sequence: CDR1 MDHEN, CDR2 SYDVKM. CDR3 length: 15 amino acids. CDR3 amino acids: CASSLQGGIFYEQYF. The CDR3 region has the DNA TGTGCCAGCAGTCTGCAGGGTGGGATCTTCTACGAGCAGTACTTC. Based on the CDR3 plus reference TRBV28 and TRBJ2-7, the full variable domain is DVKVTQSSRYLVKRTGEKVFLECVQDMDHENMFWYRQDPGLGLRLIYFSYDVKMKEKGDIPEGYSVSREKKERFSLILESASTNQTSMYLCASSLQGGIFYEQYFGPGTRLTVT.

The chain carries TRBV19 and TRBJ1-3; D uncertain. Trimming left V 7 bases short and J 7 bases short, with 17 bases between. The CDR3 totals 14 residues. Per the germline V gene, CDR1 is LNHDA and CDR2 is SQIVND (reference sequence). The CDR3 loop is CASIGRGSRNTIYF. The CDR3 coding sequence is TGTGCCAGTATCGGCCGTGGCTCGCGGAACACCATATATTTT.

The gene calls are TRBV6-1 and TRBJ1-4; 7 bases agree with TRBD1. This CDR3 has 13 residues. Germline assignment: CDR1 MNHNS and CDR2 SASEGT. Trimming at V came to 8 bases and at J to 9 bases, leaving 9 bases not matched to a gene. As DNA, the CDR3 is TGTGCCAGCCGGGACAGTCTAATGAAAAAACTGTTTTTT. Translated, it gives CASRDSLMKKLFF.

The V call is TRBV27, the J call TRBJ1-1, with D tentatively TRBD1 (6 bases). V gave up 0 bases and J gave up 11 bases, with 16 bases separating them. This CDR3 has 14 amino acids. Germline-derived CDR1 and CDR2 are MNHEY and SMNVEV (reference sequence). The CDR3 protein is CASSLSGARGSAFF. CDR3 bases: TGTGCCAGCAGTTTATCGGGGGCCAGGGGCAGTGCTTTCTTT.

This chain joins TRBV12-3 or TRBV12-4 and TRBJ1-2, with TRBD1 identical over 8 bases. This CDR3 is built from 13 residues. The junction had 6 bases not matched to a gene; V was cut back by 5 bases and J by 7 bases. CDR3 nucleotide sequence: TGTGCCAGCAGTCCCCGACAGGGGTCTGGCTACACCTTC. It encodes CASSPRQGSGYTF.

This sequence joins TRBV4-1 and TRBJ1-3; D is unresolved. V was shortened by 4 bases and J by 2 bases, with 18 bases between the two germline ends. Germline V CDR1 and CDR2: MGHRA, YSYEKL. This CDR3 spans 17 amino acids. The CDR3, as DNA: TGCGCCAGCAGCCCCCTACCCAGCGGAGACCCTGGAAACACCATATATTTT. Translating it yields CASSPLPSGDPGNTIYF.

The gene calls are TRBV6-2 or TRBV6-3 and TRBJ1-5; D might be TRBD1 (5 bases). This CDR3 spans 18 amino acids. V dropped 4 bases and J dropped 3 bases, with 22 bases sitting between them. Germline V gives CDR1 MNHEY, CDR2 SVGEGT. In DNA, the CDR3 is TGTGCCAGCAGTTTCGACCTAAGACATGGGGCAAACAATCAGCCCCAGCATTTT. This codes for CASSFDLRHGANNQPQHF.

The CDR3, as DNA: TGTGCCAGCAGCCAGCCGACAGAACATTCACCCCTCCACTTT. Amino acid sequence: CASSQPTEHSPLHF. J is TRBJ1-6 and V is TRBV3-1 (or the pseudogene TRBV3-2), with D perhaps TRBD1 (5 bases). This CDR3 is built from 14 residues. V was trimmed by 3 bases and J by 8 bases, leaving 11 bases between them. CDR1 is LGHDT, CDR2 YNNKEL, per germline (reference sequence).